This T cell receptor (beta chain) originates from a study of cytomegalovirus exposure and HLA in healthy donors (dated 2017 in TCRdb). Broadly, across the study: An earlier analysis of some 600 of the donors reported 276 Gb of sequence data and 90 million to 120 million unique TCR beta sequences obtained from around 190 million T cells. The study used immunosequencing to profile the T cell repertoires of 670 or so subjects and linked those repertoires to cytomegalovirus serostatus. Every discovery cohort repertoire had been produced on one sequencing platform. Among 300 to 450 genotyped donors of the cohort, an average of around 240,000 unique TCR beta nucleotide sequences were sequenced per donor, around 18% of them non-productive. In an earlier analysis of 587 of the donors, high-throughput TCR beta sequencing was used to judge whether each TCR beta V gene segment behaved as functional or pseudogenic. In a later genetic analysis, genome-wide SNP genotypes for about three fifths of the roughly 670 donors were used, and that subset was treated as a discovery cohort. An early release covering roughly 600 HLA-typed donors comprised roughly 300 gigabases of sequencing data and 85 million or so unique TCR sequences. A later analysis re-examined previously published TCR beta repertoires from roughly 650 donors and added high-resolution HLA genotyping to investigate patterns of TCR occurrence. A handful of DR-DQ haplotypes were treated as single units for association and clustering because of strong linkage in the cohort. Of the approximately 400 genotyped donors, around 81% fell in the genetic ancestry cluster associated with self-reported Caucasian donors. Along with the roughly 610-subject first cohort, a separate validation cohort of around 110 different subjects was used. Donor age, sex, ethnicity and CMV serostatus were compiled alongside the repertoire data. The aim of the study was to test whether cataloging public T cell receptors could identify signatures of past pathogen exposure. Class I and class II HLA loci were covered by the typing at four-digit resolution. Typing coverage varied by locus: 629-630 donors for A, B, C, DRB1 and DQB1; roughly 520 for DQA1; more than 600 for DPA1; roughly 450 for DPB1. To predict cytomegalovirus infection status, the study combined high-throughput TCR immunosequencing, statistical association of individual TCRs with disease status, and machine learning. Rather than drawing on any new phenotypic data, the later analysis identified candidate immune exposures from TCR beta sequences and the way those sequences occurred across donors.

The cohort comprised fewer than 750 healthy bone marrow donors. Cohort members were all nominally healthy when sampled, although unrecorded immune exposures were likely present. The donor was CMV seronegative and belonged to the group of around 350 seronegative cohort members. Every donor gave a peripheral blood sample, and the peripheral blood mononuclear cells from that sample were used for TCR beta sequencing. The Qiagen DNeasy Blood Extraction Kit was used to extract genomic DNA from the blood cell samples. V gives up 0 bases and J gives up 13 bases, and the segment between their germline ends measures 13 bases. CDR1 and CDR2 (SGHRS, YFSETQ) derive from the germline V gene. The CDR3 goes from the cysteine to the phenylalanine over 12 residues. Only the CDR3 DNA is retained, 36 bases long and in frame from the first base. Libraries came from the immunoSEQ multiplex PCR assay. For the multiplex PCR, a mixture combining 60 forward primers for TCR Vbeta segments and 13 reverse primers for TCR Jbeta segments was used. A multiplex PCR assay on genomic DNA amplified the CDR3 region of rearranged TCR beta genes. The Illumina HiSeq System was used to sequence the amplified TCR beta libraries as 87-base-pair reads. Per the original workflow: Across the roughly 700 repertoires, a later analysis counted 78 million or so unique TCR beta chains, 9 million to 14 million of which were shared by at least two donors. To remove PCR and sequencing errors, raw reads were error-corrected and collapsed into unique sequences using a nearest-neighbor algorithm that merged closely related sequences. Alignment of CDR3 sequences to IMGT reference sequences was used to assign V, D and J gene segments. For a sequence to be retained, a match of at least six nucleotides to both a V gene segment and a J gene segment was required. Rearrangements were called productive when the CDR3 lacked stop codons and stayed in frame with V and J; all others were non-productive. CDR3 was defined according to IMGT convention as the region running from the second conserved V-encoded cysteine to the conserved J-encoded phenylalanine. Sequences without an unambiguous match to a single V gene segment were excluded from the earlier analysis of several hundred of the donors. In an earlier analysis of some 590 of the donors, a V segment was called functional when productive rearrangements were above 56.7%, and segregating when the standard deviation between donors exceeded 5%. To diagnose cytomegalovirus status from the catalog of TCR beta chain sequences, a statistical classification framework was built. V and J gene assignment, in a later analysis, came from comparing TCR nucleotide sequences with IMGT/GENE-DB human TR gene sequences. The TCRdist pipeline was used in a later analysis to assign CDR3 sequences and most-parsimonious VDJ recombination scenarios. In a later analysis, every TCR beta chain was defined by the combination of its CDR3 amino acid sequence and its V-gene family, and reads without a unique V-gene family were dropped. To address suspected cross-contamination and a sequencing artifact, a later analysis removed over 500 highly shared, low-generation-probability nucleotide sequences. A later analysis calculated a clonal expansion index for each public chain from normalized within-repertoire ranks of inferred template counts. In a later analysis, generation probabilities were computed using a VDJ recombination model fitted to out-of-frame rearrangements, and the results were checked against IGoR. In a later analysis, TCR-TCR, TCR-HLA and TCR-CMV co-occurrence was scored with hypergeometric tests, and a repertoire-size bias correction was applied to TCR pairs. In a later analysis, false discovery rates were estimated by permuting HLA or CMV assignments 20 times. In a later analysis, co-occurring TCRs were grouped using DBSCAN, with TCRdist sequence similarity added in when clustering inside HLA-allele-positive subsets. For co-occurrence clustering, repertoires with fewer than 30,000 or more than 120,000 public chains were excluded, along with five repertoires with anomalous nucleotide sharing. TCRdb holds this immuneACCESS table with in-frame rearrangements only. Some clones are missing; in checked studies, unresolved V genes explain under half, and the rest has no known cause. That table is the source of V, J and clone size, and D and trimming were worked out from the DNA. Within this sample are 130,000 to 150,000 clones, with about 80% of them counted one time only. The ten top clones hold just under 3% of the sample.

Remarks on this clone: No antigen is known for it. No much larger clone exists at a distance of one base, and base qualities are not known.

Study-wide conclusions, independent of this receptor: Because the 87-base-pair reads could not distinguish some IMGT-functional V segments, including TRBV6-2 and TRBV6-3, those segments were excluded. Because HLA typing was missing for some donors at each locus, association tests included only the typed subset. Compared with equally common non-associated chains, HLA-associated TCR beta chains in a later analysis were more clonally expanded and had lower generation probabilities. At a false discovery rate of 0.05, a later analysis linked around 15,000 TCR beta sequences to specific HLA alleles. An earlier analysis of 587 of the donors showed that most TCR beta V segments appeared in productive rearrangements either about 87% or about 30% of the time, which broadly matched IMGT annotations. Because counts were too low, roughly 16 rarely observed V segments, including chromosome 9 orphons, were left out of the earlier analysis of some 600 of the donors. A later genetic analysis associated a missense DCLRE1C variant with V-gene and J-gene trimming of TCR beta chains, and an independent cohort replicated the association. Strong co-occurrence of HLA alleles, especially DR and DQ, made assigning TCR associations to individual alleles difficult. The classifier was reported to diagnose cytomegalovirus status with high specificity and sensitivity in both the original and validation cohorts. Most TCR sequences were observed very rarely across donors, whereas some public TCRs were present in many individuals. In a later analysis, the rate of TCR association differed among HLA loci, with DRB1 alleles having the most associated TCRs and HLA-C alleles having the fewest. For the cohort, immune exposure information was limited to CMV serostatus. The presence/absence analyses assumed that sequencing depth was roughly uniform across donors, and that assumption may not be true. Correlated functional status among segregating V segments might reflect linkage disequilibrium, but an unknown experimental factor could not be ruled out. A further reported finding was that TCR beta sequences accurately predicted the HLA-A and HLA-B alleles for most subjects in the first cohort. In the study, approximately 160 TCR beta chains were listed as associated with cytomegalovirus. Three of the identified cytomegalovirus-associated TCR beta chains were confirmed in vitro to be specific for cytomegalovirus antigens. In a later analysis, most CMV-associated TCR beta chains were found to appear HLA-restricted, with HLA associations seemingly driven largely by CMV exposure. The authors suggested that the approach could potentially be extended to other disease states and immunological phenotypes. The cohort was sequenced for TCR beta chains only, and without alpha or paired-chain data the features that could be detected were limited. Several of the top co-occurrence clusters appeared to be linked to parvovirus B19, influenza, CMV and Epstein-Barr virus, according to a later analysis. The sequencing pipeline was judged likely to have produced a cluster of highly shared sequence variants as a technical artifact. In a later genetic analysis, fewer N-insertions in productive TCRs were reported among donors in an Asian-associated ancestry cluster than the 666-donor mean.

The sequenced sample was PBMCs. The chain links TRBV5-1 with TRBJ2-5; TRBD1 could be the D gene, as 5 bases match. The clonotype originates from a female donor in good health and CMV-seronegative. The DNA reads as follows: TGCGCCAGCAGCTTGGATGGGGCGCGCTCGTACTTC. This gives the protein CASSLDGARSYF.